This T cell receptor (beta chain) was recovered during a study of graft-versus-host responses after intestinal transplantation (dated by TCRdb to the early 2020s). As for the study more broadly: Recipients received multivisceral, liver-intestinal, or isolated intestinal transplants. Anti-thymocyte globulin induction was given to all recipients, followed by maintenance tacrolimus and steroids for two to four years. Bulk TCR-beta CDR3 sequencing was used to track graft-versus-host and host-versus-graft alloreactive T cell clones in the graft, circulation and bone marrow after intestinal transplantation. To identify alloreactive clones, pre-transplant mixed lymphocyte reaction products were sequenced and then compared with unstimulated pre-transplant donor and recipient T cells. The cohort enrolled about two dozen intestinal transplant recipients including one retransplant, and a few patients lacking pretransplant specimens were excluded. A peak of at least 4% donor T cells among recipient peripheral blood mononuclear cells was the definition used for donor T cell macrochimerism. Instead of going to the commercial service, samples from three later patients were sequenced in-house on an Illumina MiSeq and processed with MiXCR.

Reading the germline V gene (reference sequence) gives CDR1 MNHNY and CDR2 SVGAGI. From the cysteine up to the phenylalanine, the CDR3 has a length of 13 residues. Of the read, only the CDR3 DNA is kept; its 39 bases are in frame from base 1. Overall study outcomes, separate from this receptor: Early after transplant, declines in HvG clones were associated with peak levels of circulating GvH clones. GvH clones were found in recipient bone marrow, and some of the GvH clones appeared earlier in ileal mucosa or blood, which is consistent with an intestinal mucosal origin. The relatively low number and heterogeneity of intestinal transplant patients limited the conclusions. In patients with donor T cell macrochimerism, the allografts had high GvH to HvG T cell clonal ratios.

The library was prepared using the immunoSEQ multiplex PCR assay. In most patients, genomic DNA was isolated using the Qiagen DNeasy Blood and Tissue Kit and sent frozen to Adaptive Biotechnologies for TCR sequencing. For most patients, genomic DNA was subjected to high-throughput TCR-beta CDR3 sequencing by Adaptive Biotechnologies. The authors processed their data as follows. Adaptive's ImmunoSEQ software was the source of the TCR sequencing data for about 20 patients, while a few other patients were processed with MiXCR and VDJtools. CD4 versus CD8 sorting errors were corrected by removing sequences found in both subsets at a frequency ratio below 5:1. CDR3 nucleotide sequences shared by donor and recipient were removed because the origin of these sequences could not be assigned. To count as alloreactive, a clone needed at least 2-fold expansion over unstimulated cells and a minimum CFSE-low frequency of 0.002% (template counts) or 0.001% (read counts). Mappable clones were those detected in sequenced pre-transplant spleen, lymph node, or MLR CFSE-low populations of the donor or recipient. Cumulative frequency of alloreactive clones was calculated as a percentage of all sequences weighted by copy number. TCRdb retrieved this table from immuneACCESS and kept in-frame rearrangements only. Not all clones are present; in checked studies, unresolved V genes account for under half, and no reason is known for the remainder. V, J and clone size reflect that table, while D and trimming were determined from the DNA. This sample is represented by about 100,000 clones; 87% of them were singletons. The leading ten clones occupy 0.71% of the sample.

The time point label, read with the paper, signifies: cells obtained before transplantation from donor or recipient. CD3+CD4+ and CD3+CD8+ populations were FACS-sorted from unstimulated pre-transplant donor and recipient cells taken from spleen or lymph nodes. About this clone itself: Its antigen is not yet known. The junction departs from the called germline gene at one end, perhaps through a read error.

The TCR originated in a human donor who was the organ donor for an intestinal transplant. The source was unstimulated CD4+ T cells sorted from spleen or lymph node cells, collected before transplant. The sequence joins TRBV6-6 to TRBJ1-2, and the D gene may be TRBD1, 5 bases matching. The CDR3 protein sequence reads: CACRPTAGYGYTF. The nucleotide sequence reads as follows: TGTGCCTGCAGACCCACGGCAGGGTATGGCTACACCTTC.